Listed below are T cell receptor beta chains from one sample, sequenced in a study of CD8 T cells in ankylosing spondylitis. TCRdb reprocessed the 5' RACE reads via MiXCR and lists one record per CDR3 protein. This table has around 300,000 distinct CDR3 sequences, 14% to 15% appearing once. The sequencing input was blood, either unsorted or a sorted T cell fraction (not recorded which). These receptors were obtained from a male donor with ankylosing spondylitis or in good health (not recorded which). CDR3s leave out the opening cysteine and the closing phenylalanine or tryptophan. Clone size, where shown, is once, few, many, or a class for clones that have expanded.

CDR3,V,size,J
SASGDRVVETQY,TRBV20-1,NA,TRBJ2-5
ASSTILGFHSPLH,TRBV6-5,NA,TRBJ1-6
ASSPTGGRPIEQY,TRBV7-2,NA,TRBJ2-7
ASSQRRSGRVYADTQY,TRBV3-1,NA,TRBJ2-3
ASSLTGGYRYANVLT,TRBV5-6,NA,TRBJ2-6
ASSLVTGAEKLF,TRBV7-9,few,TRBJ1-4
ASSQGGTSVQETQY,TRBV4-1,NA,TRBJ2-5
SARDSGRGPGANVLT,TRBV20-1,few,TRBJ2-6
ASSLDWGAKEKLF,TRBV5-1,many,TRBJ1-4
ASSPRVGVNTEAF,TRBV9,NA,TRBJ1-1
ASSGTDGRAEAF,TRBV5-1,few,TRBJ1-1
SASGGGTDTQY,TRBV20-1,few,TRBJ2-3
ASSQEEASRSYEQY,TRBV4-2,NA,TRBJ2-7
ASSGGTRLDEQY,TRBV5-1,few,TRBJ2-7
ASSGRQGQYEQY,TRBV5-1,few,TRBJ2-7
ASSFKVQNTEAF,TRBV12-3/TRBV12-4,few,TRBJ1-1
SAHDRTAYGYT,TRBV20-1,NA,TRBJ1-2
ASSLGSFVQETQY,TRBV5-1,few,TRBJ2-5
SGLLTGNTGELF,TRBV29-1,many,TRBJ2-2
ASSPSGRQETQY,TRBV5-1,NA,TRBJ2-5
ASSRTGTSFDNEQF,TRBV5-1,few,TRBJ2-1
ASSLSGSPFSTDTQY,TRBV27,few,TRBJ2-3
ASSTGTGPYEQY,TRBV18,few,TRBJ2-7
ASTWFPDEKLF,TRBV5-5,NA,TRBJ1-4
AIRTSGDEETQY,TRBV10-3,NA,TRBJ2-5
ASSQDTQGVGGYT,TRBV3-1,few,TRBJ1-2
ASSQGGGRQPQH,TRBV3-1,many,TRBJ1-5
ASSTRQGSSYNEQF,TRBV12-3/TRBV12-4,few,TRBJ2-1
ASSLARSGQQF,TRBV12-3/TRBV12-4,NA,TRBJ2-1
ATSDSAGHQY,TRBV24-1,NA,TRBJ2-5
ASSELGETDTQY,TRBV6-1,NA,TRBJ2-3
ATSLSAATDTQY,TRBV15,NA,TRBJ2-3
ASSPLGARGSEAF,TRBV19,NA,TRBJ1-1
ASSPLPGSRLPYEQY,TRBV5-5,NA,TRBJ2-7
ASSLEVRGALDGFIEAF,TRBV7-6,few,TRBJ1-1
ASSLRGGRINEQF,TRBV3-1,NA,TRBJ2-1
ASSHGLAGSNEQF,TRBV5-1,NA,TRBJ2-1